This T cell receptor beta chain was profiled in a study of cytomegalovirus exposure and HLA in healthy donors. CDR3 size: 12 residues. The V and J ends lost 4 bases and 12 bases, in that order; junction bases with no gene match: 5. The germline gives CDR1 MNHEY, CDR2 SVGAGI. PCR amplification relied on 60 Vbeta primers (plus 13 Jbeta primers). This table comes from immunoSEQ multiplex PCR, and its TCRdb copy is limited to in-frame clones, with some not included. Counted here are approximately 210,000 clones, over 80% occurring once; the ten biggest clones make up about 6.1%. Findings of the study overall: Because they were indistinguishable, some V segments, including TRBV6-2 and TRBV6-3, were excluded. The listing of roughly 160 TCR beta chains classed them as cytomegalovirus-associated. Follow-up analysis later connected one missense variant in DCLRE1C with trimming of TCR beta V- and J-genes. It has been reported that TCR beta sequences accurately predicted the HLA-A and HLA-B alleles of most subjects.

Points on this clone: Its antigen remains unknown.

The receptor was derived from a man in his forties in good health and CMV-seropositive. The sequenced sample was PBMCs. The V and J genes are TRBV6-5 and TRBJ1-4; 7 bases are shared with TRBD1. The CDR3 is CASSFTGAELFF. In nucleotides, the CDR3 is TGTGCCAGCAGTTTTACAGGGGCGGAACTGTTTTTT.